A selection of T cell receptor beta chains follows, all from one sample in a study of OX40 agonist ivuxolimab in advanced cancers. TCRdb's table, derived via immunoSEQ multiplex PCR, lists solely in-frame clones and lacks some. Of about 92,000 clones in the sample, 91% were seen once. The material sequenced was CD4+ or CD8+ T cells sorted from blood, taken in a trial of the OX40 agonist ivuxolimab. These receptors all stem from an adult with an advanced solid tumor such as melanoma, head and neck, liver or kidney cancer. Both conserved end residues are part of each CDR3. D genes are given only for firm matches. Rows give clone size only sometimes, using once, few, many, or a class for an expanded clone.

V	J	size	D	DNA	CDR3
TRBV5-4	TRBJ2-1	NA	TRBD1	TGTGCCAGCAGTTTAGGACAGGGGGCCTACAATGAGCAGTTCTTC	CASSLGQGAYNEQFF
TRBV28	TRBJ2-7	NA	TRBD1	TGTGCCAGCAGATATCCGGGACAGGTCTACGAGCAGTACTTC	CASRYPGQVYEQYF
TRBV5-5	TRBJ1-2	NA	NA	TGTGCCAGCAGCTTTAGGGGGACTGGTGGCTACACCTTC	CASSFRGTGGYTF
TRBV14	TRBJ1-4	once	TRBD1	TGTGCCAGCAGCCCGACCCAACTACAGGGGGCAACTAATGAAAAACTGTTTTTT	CASSPTQLQGATNEKLFF
TRBV18	TRBJ2-5	once	TRBD2	TGTGCCAGCTCACCAACCGGGACTAGCGGGATTACGCAAGAGACCCAGTACTTC	CASSPTGTSGITQETQYF
TRBV7-3	TRBJ2-3	NA	TRBD2	TGTGCCAGCAGCACTAGCGGGAGTTATGCAGATACGCAGTATTTT	CASSTSGSYADTQYF
TRBV7-9	TRBJ2-7	NA	TRBD2	TGTGCCAGCAGCCGAAGCCTACAAAGCGGGAGGGCCTACGAGCAGTACTTC	CASSRSLQSGRAYEQYF
TRBV28	TRBJ1-1	medium-sized	NA	TGTGCCAGCAGTGGTCCAGGGAACACTGAAGCTTTCTTT	CASSGPGNTEAFF
TRBV7-2	TRBJ2-1	NA	NA	TGTGCCAGCAGCTTAGCGGAGGGACCGTTTCTCTCTGAGCAGTTCTTC	CASSLAEGPFLSEQFF
TRBV2	TRBJ2-5	NA	TRBD2	TGTGCCAGCAGTGACCTAGCGGGATGGGAGACCCAGTACTTC	CASSDLAGWETQYF
TRBV29-1	TRBJ2-7	NA	TRBD1	TGCAGCGTTACTCCTGGGACAGGGCGCGAGCAGTACTTC	CSVTPGTGREQYF
TRBV28	TRBJ2-3	NA	TRBD1	TGTGCCAGCAGTTTATATCCCCCCAGGGGGCCGAGCACAGATACGCAGTATTTT	CASSLYPPRGPSTDTQYF
TRBV2	TRBJ2-5	NA	TRBD2	TGTGCCAGCAGCCGTAGCGGGAGGGCCAATGCGGAGACCCAGTACTTC	CASSRSGRANAETQYF
TRBV5-4	TRBJ2-7	NA	TRBD1	TGTGCCAGCAGCTCCCCCGGGACAGCCCTCTCCTACGAGCAGTACTTC	CASSSPGTALSYEQYF
TRBV28	TRBJ2-7	NA	NA	TGTGCCAGCTGGGGGAGGGGGCGCGGTGACAAAAACCCCTACGAGCAGTACTTC	CASWGRGRGDKNPYEQYF
TRBV9	TRBJ2-1	NA	TRBD2	TGTGCCAGCAGCGTCGGGACTAGAAGTGGAAGTGAGCAGTTCTTC	CASSVGTRSGSEQFF
TRBV4-1	TRBJ1-3	NA	NA	TGCGCCAGCAGCCAAGATCTTAGAAACACCATATATTTT	CASSQDLRNTIYF
TRBV19	TRBJ1-2	NA	NA	TGTGCCAGTAGTCCCCAAGCCGCCAAAGGATCTAACTATGGCTACACCTTC	CASSPQAAKGSNYGYTF
TRBV19	TRBJ2-1	NA	TRBD2	TGTGCCAGTAGTCTAAGGCCCGGGACTAGCGGGCCGAAAAGCTCCTACAATGAGCAGTTCTTC	CASSLRPGTSGPKSSYNEQFF